This T cell receptor beta chain is drawn from a study of graft-versus-host responses after intestinal transplantation. Across the whole study: In this cohort, recipients had multivisceral, liver-intestinal, or isolated intestinal transplants. Regarding the study as a whole: GvH clones surfaced in recipient marrow, some emerging earlier in ileum or blood.

This clone came up once. Its antigen remains unidentified. Germline V gene sequence: CDR1 MNHEY, CDR2 SMNVEV (reference sequence). The CDR3 totals 14 residues. The V gene end was trimmed by 2 bases and the J gene end by 6 bases; junction bases not matched to a gene: 3. Profiled with immunoSEQ multiplex PCR; TCRdb holds only in-frame clones, not every one. Of tens of thousands of clones in the sample, around 91% were seen once. The sample consisted of unstimulated CD8+ T cells sorted from spleen or lymph node cells, taken before transplant. The receptor comes from a human donor who was the organ donor for an intestinal transplant. This chain connects TRBV27 to TRBJ2-3; 9 bases map to TRBD2. The CDR3 nucleotides read TGTGCCAGCAGTTTACGGCTAGCGGGGGATACGCAGTATTTT. The encoded protein is CASSLRLAGDTQYF.